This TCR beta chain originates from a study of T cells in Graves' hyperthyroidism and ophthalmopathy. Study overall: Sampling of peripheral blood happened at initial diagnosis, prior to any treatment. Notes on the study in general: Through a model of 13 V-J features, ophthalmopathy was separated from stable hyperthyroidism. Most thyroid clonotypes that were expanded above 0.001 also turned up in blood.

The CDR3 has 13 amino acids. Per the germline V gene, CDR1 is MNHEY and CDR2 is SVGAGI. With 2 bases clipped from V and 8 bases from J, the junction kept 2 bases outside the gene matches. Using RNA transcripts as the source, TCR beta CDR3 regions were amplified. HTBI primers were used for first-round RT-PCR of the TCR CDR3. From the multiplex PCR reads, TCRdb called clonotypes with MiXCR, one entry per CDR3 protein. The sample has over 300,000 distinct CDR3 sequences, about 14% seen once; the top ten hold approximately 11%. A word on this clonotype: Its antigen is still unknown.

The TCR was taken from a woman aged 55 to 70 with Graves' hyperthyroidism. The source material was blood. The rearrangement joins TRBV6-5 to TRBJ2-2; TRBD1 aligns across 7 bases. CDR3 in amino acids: CASSYEGQGELFF. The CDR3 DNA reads TGTGCCAGCAGTTACGAGGGACAGGGGGAGCTGTTTTTT.